The 28 T cell receptor beta chains below were found in one sample sequenced in a study of T cells in Graves' hyperthyroidism and ophthalmopathy. Amplified TCR beta CDR3 regions derived from RNA transcripts. A set of HTBI primers served as the primers for a first-round RT-PCR of the TCR CDR3. TCRdb re-analysed the multiplex PCR reads in MiXCR, keeping a single row per CDR3 protein. Among hundreds of thousands of distinct CDR3 sequences listed, approximately 15% were seen once. The sample was blood. All receptors come from a woman in her forties or fifties with Graves' ophthalmopathy.

V gene TRBV9 combines with J gene TRBJ2-2; D remains ambiguous. This CDR3 is built from 14 residues. V lost 4 bases and J 2 bases, leaving 9 bases between the germline ends. Germline V gene sequence: CDR1 SGDLS, CDR2 YYNGEE. CDR3 loop: CASSPKINTGELFF. The CDR3 DNA reads as TGTGCCAGCAGCCCAAAAATAAACACCGGGGAGCTGTTTTTT.

This chain uses TRBV19 with TRBJ1-5; D is ambiguous. The ends were cut back, 5 bases at V and 0 bases at J, with 8 bases in the middle. CDR1 and CDR2 (germline): LNHDA, SQIVND (reference sequence). The CDR3 is 14 residues long. The CDR3 coding sequence is TGTGCCAGTAGTTACGACAATAGCAATCAGCCCCAGCATTTT. Residues: CASSYDNSNQPQHF.

This clonotype appeared many times. The V call is TRBV10-3, the J call TRBJ1-1; a weak D match, TRBD1 (6 bases). The CDR3 extends over 15 amino acids. The germline CDR1 and CDR2 sequences are ENHRY and SYGVKD. The germline V and J ends were trimmed by 6 bases and 0 bases, with 14 bases remaining between them. This chain's CDR3 is CAISPDRPMNTEAFF. For the CDR3, the DNA is TGTGCCATCAGCCCTGACAGGCCAATGAACACTGAAGCTTTCTTT.

This clonotype was seen more than once but under ten times. This may be a read error: a much more frequent sequence differs by one nucleotide. The chain is built from TRBV28 and TRBJ2-4; D gene ambiguous. The germline V gene encodes CDR1 MDHEN and CDR2 SYDVKM. The V gene lost 4 bases and the J gene lost 1 base, with 26 bases spanning the gap. The CDR3 length is 20 residues. DNA for the CDR3: TGTGCCAGCAGTTACCTACATACTCCCTCAGAAGGTCGGGCCAAAAACATTCAGTACTTC. Protein sequence: CASSYLHTPSEGRAKNIQYF.

This clonotype was recorded many times. The chain has TRBV3-1 and TRBJ1-3, with a tentative D call TRBD1 (5 bases). V lost 1 base to trimming and J lost 2 bases, with 9 bases between them. CDR1 and CDR2 (germline): LGHDT, YNNKEL (reference sequence). The CDR3 covers 15 residues. CDR3: CASSQARGAGNTIYF. As DNA, the CDR3 is TGTGCCAGCAGCCAAGCCCGGGGGGCTGGAAACACCATATATTTT.

This clonotype occurred many times. This rearrangement joins TRBV7-2 to TRBJ2-1; D is undetermined. Looked up from germline, CDR1 is SGHTA and CDR2 is FQGNSA. V lost 0 bases and J lost 7, with 10 bases in between. The CDR3 length is 14 residues. The CDR3 region is CASSLARFLNEQFF. The CDR3 DNA is TGTGCCAGCAGCTTAGCGAGATTCCTAAATGAGCAGTTCTTC.

The chain recombines TRBV6-5 with TRBJ2-7; 8 bases agree with TRBD2. After removal of 1 base from V and 5 bases from J, the junction contained 10 bases not matched to a gene. The CDR3 is 16 residues long. Germline V gene data show CDR1 as MNHEY and CDR2 as SVGAGI. The CDR3 DNA sequence: TGTGCCAGCAGTTACTTCCCGGGAGGGCTTGTCCACGAGCAGTACTTC. It translates to CASSYFPGGLVHEQYF.

This clonotype was seen ten or more times. The chain combines TRBV2 with TRBJ1-1, with 7 bases matching TRBD1. CDR1 SNHLY and CDR2 FYNNEI come from the germline V gene. J lost 11 bases, V lost 3 bases, and 18 bases had no gene match. This CDR3 is built from 16 residues. The CDR3 sequence: CASSDILRQGLYGAFF. CDR3 DNA sequence: TGTGCCAGCAGTGACATATTGCGACAGGGCCTTTATGGGGCTTTCTTT.

The sample holds many counts of this clonotype. The CDR3 spells CASSLSGRAGITQEQFF. The CDR3 coding sequence is TGTGCCAGCAGTTTAAGCGGGAGGGCCGGGATAACTCAGGAGCAGTTCTTC. The chain uses TRBV28 and TRBJ2-1, with 10 bases lining up with TRBD2. The V and J ends lost 2 bases and 10 bases, in that order; junction bases with no gene match: 14. Germline assignment: CDR1 MDHEN and CDR2 SYDVKM. This CDR3 comprises 17 residues.

This clonotype was observed a handful of times. This chain connects TRBV7-6 to TRBJ2-7; tentatively, D is TRBD1 (6 bases). This CDR3 spans 16 amino acids. Germline assignment: CDR1 SGHVS and CDR2 FNYEAQ. Trimming left V 4 bases short and J 12 bases short, with 28 bases between. The CDR3 sequence: CASSSLGYQTGPTGYF. In DNA, the CDR3 is TGTGCCAGCAGCTCATTAGGGTACCAGACAGGACCTACGGGGTACTTC. The whole variable domain, remainder taken from reference TRBV7-6 and TRBJ2-7, is GAGVSQSPRYKVTKRGQDVALRCDPISGHVSLYWYRQALGQGPEFLTYFNYEAQQDKSGLPNDRFSAERPEGSISTLTIQRTEQRDSAMYRCASSSLGYQTGPTGYFGPGTRLTVT.

CDR3 sequence (DNA): TGTGCCAGCAGTTCCTCGGGCAGGCGGTCGCAGGGCTACACCTTC. Translating gives CASSSSGRRSQGYTF. This sequence joins TRBV28 and TRBJ1-2; D not certain. Trimming stripped 4 bases from V and 8 bases from J, with 20 bases between. This CDR3 is 15 amino acids long. Germline assignment: CDR1 MDHEN and CDR2 SYDVKM.

This clonotype was detected many times. This chain links TRBV20-1 with TRBJ1-2; 11 bases agree with TRBD1. This CDR3 comprises 12 residues. V lost 5 bases, J lost 8 bases, and 4 bases stayed unmatched. Germline V gene lookup returns CDR1 DFQATT and CDR2 SNEGSKA (reference sequence). The CDR3 is CSALDRGLGYTF. The CDR3 DNA sequence: TGCAGTGCTCTGGACAGGGGGCTAGGCTACACCTTC.

Ten or more counts support this clonotype. The chain carries TRBV27 and TRBJ2-1; D is undetermined. Germline V lookup: CDR1 MNHEY, CDR2 SMNVEV (reference sequence). The CDR3 sequence is 15 residues long. V lost 3 bases, J lost 2 bases, and 11 bases lay in between. For the CDR3, the DNA is TGTGCCAGCAGTTTCGCTAGTCGTCCCTACAATGAGCAGTTCTTC. Translating it yields CASSFASRPYNEQFF.

The chain has TRBV6-5 and TRBJ1-5, with D possibly TRBD1 on 5 matching bases. The CDR3 is 19 residues long. Germline V gene data show CDR1 as MNHEY and CDR2 as SVGAGI. Trimming pared 2 bases from V and 0 bases from J, leaving 20 bases between. The CDR3 DNA reads TGTGCCAGCAGTTACCAGACCGGGACCGGGGTTTATAGCAATCAGCCCCAGCATTTT. This codes for CASSYQTGTGVYSNQPQHF.

Many counts were recorded for this clonotype. This sequence joins TRBV6-1 and TRBJ1-1; 8 bases map to TRBD1. V trimming: 5 bases; J trimming: 4 bases; junction bases outside the gene matches: 9. This CDR3 is 15 amino acids long. CDR1 is MNHNS, CDR2 SASEGT, per germline. The CDR3 region is CASSPTGQVFTEAFF. The CDR3 nucleotides are TGTGCCAGCAGTCCGACGGGACAGGTTTTCACTGAAGCTTTCTTT.

This clonotype occurred a few times. J is TRBJ1-2 and V is TRBV7-9; D remains ambiguous. Germline loops: CDR1 SEHNR, CDR2 FQNEAQ (reference sequence). Between the trimmed V and J ends, which lost 10 bases and 2 bases, there was a span of 8 bases. The CDR3 loop spans 11 amino acids. The CDR3: CATLDNYGYTF. The CDR3 nucleotides are TGTGCCACCCTCGACAACTATGGCTACACCTTC.

J is TRBJ2-1 and V is TRBV20-1; 11 positions match TRBD2. The CDR3 contains 20 residues. The germline CDR1 and CDR2 sequences are DFQATT and SNEGSKA (reference sequence). Germline trimming cut 0 bases from V and 1 base from J; bases unmatched to any gene: 14. The CDR3 DNA sequence: TGCAGTGCTAGAGAGCGGGTTGGTAGCGGGAGGGTATCATCCTACAATGAGCAGTTCTTC. Protein sequence: CSARERVGSGRVSSYNEQFF.

The sample holds many counts of this clonotype. The chain couples TRBV6-5 to TRBJ2-7; D tentatively fits TRBD1 or TRBD2 (5 bases each). The germline gives CDR1 MNHEY, CDR2 SVGAGI. Trimming left V 2 bases short and J 0 bases short, with 14 bases between. The length of the CDR3 is 16 residues. Here the CDR3 DNA reads TGTGCCAGCAGTTACCGAGGGACCGTTAGCTCCTACGAGCAGTACTTC. Protein product: CASSYRGTVSSYEQYF.

This clonotype was observed many times. The chain's CDR3 is CASSLAGDRGYGYTF. The CDR3 nucleotides read TGTGCCAGCAGTTTAGCGGGCGACAGGGGCTATGGCTACACCTTC. The V and J genes are TRBV12-3 or TRBV12-4 and TRBJ1-2, with 8 bases that match TRBD1. V lost 0 bases, J lost 4 bases, and 4 bases stayed unmatched. CDR3 length equals 15 residues.

This clonotype showed up many times. V is TRBV4-1 and J is TRBJ1-6; possible D gene TRBD1, 5 bases. V was cut by 0 bases and J by 0 bases, with 12 bases left in between. This CDR3 is 18 amino acids long. Germline V gene data show CDR1 as MGHRA and CDR2 as YSYEKL. The CDR3 spells CASSQDDRGSSYNSPLHF. The CDR3 DNA follows: TGCGCCAGCAGCCAAGACGACCGGGGGAGCTCCTATAATTCACCCCTCCACTTT.

In its sample, this clonotype was seen a few times. This chain connects TRBV7-2 to TRBJ2-2, with D tentatively TRBD1 (6 bases). This CDR3 is built from 14 residues. V was pared by 1 base and J by 9 bases, with 12 bases between. Per the germline V gene, CDR1 is SGHTA and CDR2 is FQGNSA. The CDR3, as DNA: TGTGCCAGCAGCTTAGACAGGGCTAACCGGGAGCTGTTTTTT. This encodes CASSLDRANRELFF.

This clonotype was observed at least ten times. V and J are TRBV18 and TRBJ2-1; D not certain. This CDR3 has 14 amino acids. Germline loops: CDR1 KGHSH, CDR2 LQKENI. The V end was cut by 6 bases, the J end by 6 bases, with 15 bases between. In nucleotides, the CDR3 is TGTGCCAGCTCGGCTCCCGTCCGCCGCAATGAGCAGTTCTTC. Its protein is CASSAPVRRNEQFF.

This clonotype appeared many times. The rearrangement links TRBV4-2 to TRBJ1-5; D remains ambiguous. V was cut by 4 bases and J by 3 bases, with 10 bases left in between. CDR1 and CDR2 (germline): LGHNA, YNFKEQ. The CDR3 runs 14 residues. CDR3 nucleotide sequence: TGTGCCAGCAGCCCCGGTGGGGTCAATCAGCCCCAGCATTTT. It yields the protein CASSPGGVNQPQHF.

DNA for the CDR3: TGTGCCAGCAGTTACTCGATTCTAGGCGGGGAGCTGTTTTTT. It encodes CASSYSILGGELFF. V is TRBV6-5 and J is TRBJ2-2; no definite D call. The germline gives CDR1 MNHEY, CDR2 SVGAGI. The CDR3 is made up of 14 amino acids. V was cut by 0 bases and J by 7 bases, with 9 bases left in between.

Concerning this clonotype itself: This clone may be a read error of a much larger clone one base away. The chain recombines TRBV6-1 with TRBJ1-5, with TRBD1 matching 10 bases. CDR1 and CDR2 (germline): MNHNS, SASEGT. The CDR3 sequence is 17 residues long. The CDR3 bases are TGTGCCAGCAGTGAATTTTTGACAGGGGGCCGTAATCGGCCCCAGCATTTT. Protein product: CASSEFLTGGRNRPQHF.

This clonotype occurred many times. The CDR3 DNA reads TGTGCCAGCAGAGGATTGGCAGATACGCAGTATTTT. As protein: CASRGLADTQYF. The chain uses TRBV12-3 or TRBV12-4 and TRBJ2-3, with D unresolved. Trimming stripped 6 bases from V and 4 bases from J, with 8 bases between. The CDR3 spans 12 residues.

This clonotype was detected a few times. This chain uses TRBV19 with TRBJ2-7; D is undetermined. V gave up 3 bases and J gave up 1 base, with 13 bases separating them. CDR3 length: 15 amino acids. CDR1 and CDR2 (germline): LNHDA, SQIVND (reference sequence). CDR3 residues: CASSMVRDGSYEQYF. Here the CDR3 DNA reads TGTGCCAGTAGTATGGTACGCGACGGTTCCTACGAGCAGTACTTC.

This clonotype was seen ten or more times. The V gene is TRBV30, the J gene TRBJ1-5; TRBD1 might be the D (5 bases). The germline CDR1 and CDR2 sequences are GTSNPN and SVGIG (reference sequence). Trimming stripped 0 bases from V and 2 bases from J, with 8 bases between. The CDR3 runs to 14 residues. DNA for the CDR3: TGTGCCTGGAGTGTACTAGGGGGCAATCAGCCCCAGCATTTT. Encoded protein: CAWSVLGGNQPQHF. Variable domain in full (rest from reference TRBV30 and TRBJ1-5): SQTIHQWPATLVQPVGSPLSLECTVEGTSNPNLYWYRQAAGRGLQLLFYSVGIGQISSEVPQNLSASRPQDRQFILSSKKLLLSDSGFYLCAWSVLGGNQPQHFGDGTRLSIL.